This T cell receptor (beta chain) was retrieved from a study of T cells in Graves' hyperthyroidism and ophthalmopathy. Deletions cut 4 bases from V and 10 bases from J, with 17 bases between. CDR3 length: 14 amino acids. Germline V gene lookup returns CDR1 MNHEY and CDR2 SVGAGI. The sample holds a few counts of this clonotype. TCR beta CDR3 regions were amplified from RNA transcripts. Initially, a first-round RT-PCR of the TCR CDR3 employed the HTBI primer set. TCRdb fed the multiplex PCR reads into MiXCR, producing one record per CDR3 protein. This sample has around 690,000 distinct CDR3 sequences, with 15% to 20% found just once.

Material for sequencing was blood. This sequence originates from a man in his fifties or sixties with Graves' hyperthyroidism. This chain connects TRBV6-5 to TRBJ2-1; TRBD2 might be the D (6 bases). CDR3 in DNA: TGTGCCAGCAGTTGGGGAGGTCCCTACGGGGAGCAGTTCTTC. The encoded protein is CASSWGGPYGEQFF.